This T cell receptor (beta chain) was sequenced during a study of a mutant IDH1 vaccine in newly diagnosed glioma. Study information: The study gave patients eight vaccinations in weeks 1, 3, 5, 7, 11, 15, 19, 23. With temozolomide cycles, or 4-6 weeks after radiotherapy alone, vaccination was started. Treatment recipients were about 62% male and around 40% female, and their mean age was around 40 years. Notes on the study in general: It was about 93% of patients that developed vaccine-induced immune responses.

Sequencing was performed with immunoSEQ multiplex PCR; in TCRdb, only in-frame clones are kept and a portion is missing. Here the sample spans roughly 62,000 clones, around 84% being singletons. Time point noted: week 5, during vaccination. It was 300 ug of mutant IDH1 20-mer peptide that made up each vaccine dose, given with topical imiquimod. The CDR3 consists of 13 residues. Trimming shortened V by 2 bases and J by 0 bases, and 8 bases separated the two germline ends. The germline CDR1 and CDR2 sequences are SQVTM and ANQGSEA. As regards this clone: As yet, its antigen is unknown.

The chain links TRBV29-1 to TRBJ2-7; D is unclear. The clonotype comes from a woman aged 45-60 years with glioma. The sequencing here drew on PBMCs, taken from a glioma patient whose treatment included an IDH1 peptide vaccine. The CDR3 bases are TGCAGCGTTGAAAGTACCTACTCCTACGAGCAGTACTTC. This codes for CSVESTYSYEQYF.